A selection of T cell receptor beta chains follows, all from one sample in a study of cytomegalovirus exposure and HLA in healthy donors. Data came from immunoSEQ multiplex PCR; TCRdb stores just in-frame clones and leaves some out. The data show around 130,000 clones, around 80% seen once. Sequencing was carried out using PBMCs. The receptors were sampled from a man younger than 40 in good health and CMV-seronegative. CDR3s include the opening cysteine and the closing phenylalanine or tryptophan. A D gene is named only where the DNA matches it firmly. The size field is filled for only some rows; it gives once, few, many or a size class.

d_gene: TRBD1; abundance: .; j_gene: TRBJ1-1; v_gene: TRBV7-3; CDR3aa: CASSLGRDRRNTEAFF; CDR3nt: TGTGCCAGCAGCTTAGGCCGGGACAGAAGGAACACTGAAGCTTTCTTT
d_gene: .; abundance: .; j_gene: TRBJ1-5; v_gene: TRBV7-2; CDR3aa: CASSLSVVRSQPQHF; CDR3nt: TGTGCCAGCAGCTTAAGTGTGGTGCGAAGTCAGCCCCAGCATTTT
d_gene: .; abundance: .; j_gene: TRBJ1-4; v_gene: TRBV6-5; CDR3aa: CASSEIQAEKLFF; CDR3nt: TGTGCCAGCAGCGAAATACAGGCTGAAAAACTGTTTTTT
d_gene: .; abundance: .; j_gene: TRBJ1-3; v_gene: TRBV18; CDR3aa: CASSPSVGERSGNTIYF; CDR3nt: TGTGCCAGCTCACCATCCGTTGGAGAACGCTCTGGAAACACCATATATTTT
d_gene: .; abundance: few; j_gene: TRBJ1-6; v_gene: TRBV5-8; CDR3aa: CASSSEYYNSPLHF; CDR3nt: TGTGCCAGCAGCTCCGAGTACTATAATTCACCCCTCCACTTT
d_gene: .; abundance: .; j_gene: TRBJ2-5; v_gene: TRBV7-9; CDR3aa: CASSSIGVYQETQYF; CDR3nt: TGTGCCAGCAGCTCCATAGGGGTTTACCAAGAGACCCAGTACTTC
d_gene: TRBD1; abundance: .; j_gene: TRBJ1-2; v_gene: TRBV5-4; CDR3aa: CASSPGTGGGRYGYTF; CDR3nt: TGTGCCAGCAGCCCCGGGACAGGGGGTGGACGATATGGCTACACCTTC
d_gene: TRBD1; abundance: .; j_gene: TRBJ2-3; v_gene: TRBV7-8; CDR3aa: CASSRDRRTDTQYF; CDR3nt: TGTGCCAGCAGCCGGGACAGGCGCACAGATACGCAGTATTTT
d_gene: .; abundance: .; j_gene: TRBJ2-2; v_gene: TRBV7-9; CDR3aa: CASSQTGTGELFF; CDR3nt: TGTGCCAGCAGTCAAACAGGGACCGGGGAGCTGTTTTTT
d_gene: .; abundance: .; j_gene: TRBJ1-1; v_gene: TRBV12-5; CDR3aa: CASGFGLRAEAFF; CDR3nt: TGTGCTAGTGGTTTTGGTCTGCGAGCGGAAGCTTTCTTT
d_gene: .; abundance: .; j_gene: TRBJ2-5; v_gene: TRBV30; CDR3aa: CAWSNQGFPQETQYF; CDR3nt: TGTGCCTGGAGTAACCAGGGGTTTCCCCAAGAGACCCAGTACTTC
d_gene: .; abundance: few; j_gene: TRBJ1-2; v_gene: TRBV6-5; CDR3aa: CASLGGQHLGYTF; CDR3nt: TGTGCCAGCTTAGGAGGGCAGCACTTGGGCTACACCTTC
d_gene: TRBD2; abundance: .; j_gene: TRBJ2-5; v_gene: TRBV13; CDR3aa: CASSSLGLAGRETQYF; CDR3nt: TGTGCCAGCAGCTCCTTGGGGCTAGCGGGACGGGAGACCCAGTACTTC
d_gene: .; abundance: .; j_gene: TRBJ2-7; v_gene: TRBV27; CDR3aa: CASSPRHPPNHEQYF; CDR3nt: TGTGCCAGCAGTCCCCGACACCCACCCAACCACGAGCAGTACTTC
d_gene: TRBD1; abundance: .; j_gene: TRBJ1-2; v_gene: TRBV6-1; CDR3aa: CASRFDRDYGYTF; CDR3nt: TGTGCCAGCAGATTCGACAGGGACTATGGCTACACCTTC
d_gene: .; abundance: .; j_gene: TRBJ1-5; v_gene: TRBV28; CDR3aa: CALSGAWDQLQHF; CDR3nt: TGTGCCCTTTCAGGGGCCTGGGATCAGCTCCAGCATTTT
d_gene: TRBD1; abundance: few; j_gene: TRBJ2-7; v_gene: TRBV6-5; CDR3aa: CASRGQGAGSYEQYF; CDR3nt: TGTGCCAGCAGGGGACAGGGGGCCGGGTCTTACGAGCAGTACTTC
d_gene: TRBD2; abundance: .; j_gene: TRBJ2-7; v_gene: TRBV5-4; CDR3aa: CASSRLGLATYEQYF; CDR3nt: TGTGCCAGCAGCAGGTTGGGACTAGCGACATACGAGCAGTACTTC
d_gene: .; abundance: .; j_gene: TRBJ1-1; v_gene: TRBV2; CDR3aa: CASSLAMNTEAFF; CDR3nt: TGTGCCAGCAGTTTGGCAATGAACACTGAAGCTTTCTTT
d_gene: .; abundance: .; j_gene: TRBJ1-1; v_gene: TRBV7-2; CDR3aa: CASSLNREGTEAFF; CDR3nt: TGTGCCAGCAGCCTAAACAGGGAGGGCACTGAAGCTTTCTTT
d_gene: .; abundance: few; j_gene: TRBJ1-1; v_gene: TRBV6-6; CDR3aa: CASSYSIQMNTEAFF; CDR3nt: TGTGCCAGCAGTTACTCGATCCAGATGAACACTGAAGCTTTCTTT
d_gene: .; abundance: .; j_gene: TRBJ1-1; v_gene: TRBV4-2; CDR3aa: CASSQMQGLNTEAFF; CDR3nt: TGTGCCAGCAGCCAAATGCAGGGGCTGAACACTGAAGCTTTCTTT
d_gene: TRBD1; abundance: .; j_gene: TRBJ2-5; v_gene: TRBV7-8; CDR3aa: CASSSQGMETQYF; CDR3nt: TGTGCCAGCAGCTCACAGGGGATGGAGACCCAGTACTTC
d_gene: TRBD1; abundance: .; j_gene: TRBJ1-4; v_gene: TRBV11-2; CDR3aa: CASSLVTGGPEKLFF; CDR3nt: TGTGCCAGCAGCTTAGTTACAGGGGGCCCTGAAAAACTGTTTTTT
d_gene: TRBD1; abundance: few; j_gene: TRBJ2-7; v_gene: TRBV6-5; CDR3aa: CASSYLDRGHEQYF; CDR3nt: TGTGCCAGCAGTTACCTTGACAGGGGCCACGAGCAGTACTTC
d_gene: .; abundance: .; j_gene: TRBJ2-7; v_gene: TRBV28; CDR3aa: CASSSSDIAYEQYF; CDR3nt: TGTGCCAGCAGTTCCTCGGACATAGCCTACGAGCAGTACTTC
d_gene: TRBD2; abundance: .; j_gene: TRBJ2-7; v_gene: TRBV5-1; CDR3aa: CASSFERGSSYEQYF; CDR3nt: TGCGCCAGCAGCTTTGAGCGGGGGTCCTCCTACGAGCAGTACTTC
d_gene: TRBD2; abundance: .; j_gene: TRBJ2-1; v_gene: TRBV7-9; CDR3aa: CASSSLETSGNNEQFF; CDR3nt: TGTGCCAGCAGCTCTTTGGAGACTAGCGGAAACAATGAGCAGTTCTTC
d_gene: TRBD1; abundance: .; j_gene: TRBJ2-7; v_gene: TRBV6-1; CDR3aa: CASRGQGYSEQYF; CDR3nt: TGTGCCAGTAGGGGACAGGGATACTCCGAGCAGTACTTC
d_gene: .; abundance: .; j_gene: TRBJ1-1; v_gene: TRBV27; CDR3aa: CASSLGAMAFF; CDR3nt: TGTGCCAGCAGTTTGGGGGCGATGGCTTTCTTT
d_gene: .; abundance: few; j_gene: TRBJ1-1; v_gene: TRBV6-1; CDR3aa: CASLGRDWVEAFF; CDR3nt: TGTGCCAGCCTCGGCAGGGACTGGGTTGAAGCTTTCTTT
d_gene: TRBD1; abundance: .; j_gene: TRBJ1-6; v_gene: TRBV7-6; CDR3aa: CASSQGQGTDSPLHF; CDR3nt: TGTGCCAGCAGCCAAGGACAGGGGACCGATTCACCCCTCCACTTT
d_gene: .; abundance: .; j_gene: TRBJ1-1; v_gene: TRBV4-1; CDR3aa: CASSRYHGGTEAFF; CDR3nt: TGCGCCAGCAGCCGCTACCACGGGGGCACTGAAGCTTTCTTT
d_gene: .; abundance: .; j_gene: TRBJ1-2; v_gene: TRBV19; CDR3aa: CASIPIAGVGGYTF; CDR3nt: TGTGCCAGTATCCCTATAGCAGGGGTAGGAGGCTACACCTTC
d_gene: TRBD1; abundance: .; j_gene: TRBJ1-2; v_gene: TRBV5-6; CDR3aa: CASSPGTGGIGNYGYTF; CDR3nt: TGTGCCAGCAGCCCCGGGACAGGGGGTATTGGTAACTATGGCTACACCTTC
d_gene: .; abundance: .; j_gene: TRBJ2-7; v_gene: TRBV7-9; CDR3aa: CASSLSGGRYEQYF; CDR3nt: TGTGCCAGCAGCTTATCCGGGGGAAGGTACGAGCAGTACTTC
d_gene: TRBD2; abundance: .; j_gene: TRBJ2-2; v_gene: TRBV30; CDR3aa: CAWKRDGRNGELFF; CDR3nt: TGTGCCTGGAAACGCGACGGGAGGAACGGGGAGCTGTTTTTT
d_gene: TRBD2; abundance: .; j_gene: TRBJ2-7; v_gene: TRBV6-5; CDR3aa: CASSYSLTSGSYEQYF; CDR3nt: TGTGCCAGCAGTTACTCTTTGACTAGCGGGAGCTACGAGCAGTACTTC
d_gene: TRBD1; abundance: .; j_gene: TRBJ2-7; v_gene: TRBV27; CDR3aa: CASSFHRGSDEQYF; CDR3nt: TGTGCCAGCAGTTTCCACAGGGGCAGCGACGAGCAGTACTTC
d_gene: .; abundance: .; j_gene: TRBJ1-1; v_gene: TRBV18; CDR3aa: CASSARGTEAFF; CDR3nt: TGTGCCAGTTCGGCCAGAGGCACTGAAGCTTTCTTT
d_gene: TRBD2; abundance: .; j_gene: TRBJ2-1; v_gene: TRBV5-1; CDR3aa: CASSSITSGISNEQFF; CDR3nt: TGCGCCAGCAGCTCAATCACTAGCGGGATATCGAATGAGCAGTTCTTC
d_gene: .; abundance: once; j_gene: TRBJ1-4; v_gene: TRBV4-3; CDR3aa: CASSHTTGINEKLFF; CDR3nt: TGCGCCAGCAGCCATACGACAGGAATCAATGAAAAACTGTTTTTT
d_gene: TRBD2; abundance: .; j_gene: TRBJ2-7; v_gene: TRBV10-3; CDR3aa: CAISEGGSGTSYEQYF; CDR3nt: TGTGCCATCAGTGAGGGTGGGAGCGGGACGTCCTACGAGCAGTACTTC
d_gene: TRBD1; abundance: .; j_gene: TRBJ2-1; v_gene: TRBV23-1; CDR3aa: CASSQDRGRNEQFF; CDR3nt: TGCGCCAGCAGTCAAGACAGGGGGCGGAATGAGCAGTTCTTC
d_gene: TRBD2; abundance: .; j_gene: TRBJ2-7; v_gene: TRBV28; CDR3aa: CASSLRSSGVREQYF; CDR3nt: TGTGCCAGCAGTTTGAGGTCTAGCGGGGTCCGCGAGCAGTACTTC
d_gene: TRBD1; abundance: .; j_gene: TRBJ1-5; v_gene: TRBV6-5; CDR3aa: CASRQGIAGNQPQHF; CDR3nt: TGTGCCAGCAGACAGGGGATAGCGGGCAATCAGCCCCAGCATTTT
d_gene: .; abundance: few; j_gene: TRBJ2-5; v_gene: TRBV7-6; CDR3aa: CASSPDGRTETQYF; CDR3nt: TGTGCCAGCAGCCCTGATGGCCGTACGGAGACCCAGTACTTC
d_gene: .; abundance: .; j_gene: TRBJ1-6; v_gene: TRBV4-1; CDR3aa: CASSQDLGTGAPLHF; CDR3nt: TGCGCCAGCAGCCAAGATCTAGGGACGGGGGCACCCCTCCACTTT
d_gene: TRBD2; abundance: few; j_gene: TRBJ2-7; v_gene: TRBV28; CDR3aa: CASSRSEPSGHYEQYF; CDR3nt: TGTGCCAGCAGTCGATCAGAGCCTAGCGGACACTACGAGCAGTACTTC
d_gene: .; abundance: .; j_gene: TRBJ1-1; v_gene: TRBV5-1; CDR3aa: CASSLGRGHMNTEAFF; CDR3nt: TGCGCCAGCAGCTTGGGTAGGGGCCACATGAACACTGAAGCTTTCTTT
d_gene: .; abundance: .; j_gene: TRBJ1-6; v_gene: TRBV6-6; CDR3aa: CASTGEFTLHF; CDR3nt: TGTGCCAGCACAGGGGAATTCACCCTCCACTTT
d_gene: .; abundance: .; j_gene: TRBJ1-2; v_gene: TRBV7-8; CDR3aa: CASSLDRIQFYGYTF; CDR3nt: TGTGCCAGCAGCTTAGACAGGATCCAATTCTATGGCTACACCTTC
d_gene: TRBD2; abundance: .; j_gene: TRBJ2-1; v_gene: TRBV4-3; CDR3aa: CASSQSRLAAHNEQFF; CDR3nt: TGCGCCAGCAGCCAATCCCGACTAGCGGCTCACAATGAGCAGTTCTTC
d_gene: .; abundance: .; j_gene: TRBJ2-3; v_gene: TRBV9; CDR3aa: CASSVSTGPADTQYF; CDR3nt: TGTGCCAGCAGCGTGTCTACAGGCCCCGCAGATACGCAGTATTTT
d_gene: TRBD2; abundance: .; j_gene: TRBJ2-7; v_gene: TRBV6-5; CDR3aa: CASSQPSSGPYEQYF; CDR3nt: TGTGCCAGCAGTCAACCGTCTAGCGGACCCTACGAGCAGTACTTC
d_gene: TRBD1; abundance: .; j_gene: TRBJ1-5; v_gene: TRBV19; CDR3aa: CASSLGQGAGQPQHF; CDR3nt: TGTGCCAGTAGTTTGGGACAGGGGGCGGGTCAGCCCCAGCATTTT
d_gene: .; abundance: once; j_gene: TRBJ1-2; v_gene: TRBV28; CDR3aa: CASSIGYGYTF; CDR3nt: TGTGCCAGCAGTATCGGGTATGGCTACACCTTC